This T cell receptor (beta chain) derives from a study of early T cells in non-severe SARS-CoV-2 infection. Study summary: Sequencing input comprised bulk RNA from unsorted whole blood; chain pairing was not available.

V shed 5 bases and J 7 bases; nucleotides not matched to a gene: 9. The CDR3 is 15 amino acids. TCRdb itself ran the 5' RACE reads through MiXCR, one entry per CDR3 protein. The data hold tens of thousands of distinct CDR3 sequences, with about a tenth observed a single time. Sequencing used whole blood. The chain joins TRBV12-3 or TRBV12-4 to TRBJ2-1, with 9 bases that match TRBD2. This clonotype originated in an adult who was a healthcare worker with PCR-confirmed SARS-CoV-2 infection or an uninfected control (not recorded which). CDR3 loop: CASSPWGGGGNEQFF. In DNA, the CDR3 is TGTGCCAGCAGTCCTTGGGGCGGGGGGGGAAATGAGCAGTTCTTC.